Listed below are T cell receptor beta chains from one sample, sequenced in a study of graft-versus-host responses after intestinal transplantation. TCRdb's copy holds only in-frame clones and misses some; the assay was immunoSEQ multiplex PCR. The sample includes 7,000 or so clones, around 26% of them seen just once. The specimen was alloreactive CD4+ T cells from a mixed lymphocyte reaction culture, collected before intestinal transplant. The receptors stem from a human patient who received an intestinal transplant. Both conserved end residues are part of each CDR3. The order of the fields is D gene, V gene, clone size, J gene, CDR3 protein, CDR3 DNA. D genes are given only for firm matches. Rows give clone size only sometimes, using once, few, many, or a class for an expanded clone.

>-|TRBV7-9|-|TRBJ2-3
CASSFGGTDTQYF
TGTGCCAGCAGCTTTGGGGGGACGGATACGCAGTATTTT
>-|TRBV28|medium-sized|TRBJ2-3
CASSSVIDTQYF
TGTGCCAGCAGCTCTGTAATTGATACGCAGTATTTT
>TRBD1|TRBV5-1|medium-sized|TRBJ2-2
CASSLGQGTSLGELFF
TGCGCCAGCAGCTTGGGACAGGGGACCTCCCTCGGGGAGCTGTTTTTT
>-|TRBV30|few|TRBJ1-6
CAWSARDNSPLHF
TGTGCCTGGAGTGCACGTGATAATTCACCCCTCCACTTT
>TRBD2|TRBV6-6|few|TRBJ2-5
CARRAGLAGGGETQYF
TGTGCCCGCAGGGCCGGACTAGCGGGAGGAGGGGAGACCCAGTACTTC
>-|TRBV5-6|-|TRBJ1-2
CASSLSQPYYGYTF
TGTGCCAGCAGCTTGTCACAGCCCTACTATGGCTACACCTTC
>TRBD2|TRBV7-3|-|TRBJ2-2
CASSYPGLAGGITTGELFF
TGTGCCAGCAGCTACCCGGGACTAGCGGGAGGTATTACCACCGGGGAGCTGTTTTTT
>-|TRBV28|-|TRBJ2-3
CASSPPSTDTQYF
TGTGCCAGCAGTCCCCCTAGCACAGATACGCAGTATTTT
>-|TRBV7-8|-|TRBJ2-1
CASSFFAGTEQFF
TGTGCCAGCAGCTTTTTTGCCGGGACAGAGCAGTTCTTC
>-|TRBV9|few|TRBJ2-5
CASSVGLAWQETQYF
TGTGCCAGCAGCGTAGGGTTAGCGTGGCAAGAGACCCAGTACTTC
>-|TRBV10-3|-|TRBJ2-1
CAISALREQFF
TGTGCCATCAGTGCGCTCCGTGAGCAGTTCTTC
>TRBD2|TRBV7-3|-|TRBJ2-3
CASSLRPTSGRGTQYF
TGTGCCAGCAGCTTAAGACCGACTAGCGGGAGAGGGACGCAGTATTTT
>-|TRBV6-5|-|TRBJ2-7
CASSREVPGTYEQYF
TGTGCCAGCAGCCGCGAGGTTCCGGGAACCTACGAGCAGTACTTC
>TRBD1|TRBV10-2|-|TRBJ2-5
CASRGQGPGTQYF
TGCGCCAGCAGGGGACAGGGGCCGGGGACCCAGTACTTC
>TRBD1|TRBV19|medium-sized|TRBJ2-7
CASIGQVRNEQYF
TGTGCCAGTATAGGACAGGTAAGAAACGAGCAGTACTTC
>-|TRBV11-2|medium-sized|TRBJ2-1
CASSPRTTYNEQFF
TGTGCCAGCAGCCCCCGCACCACCTACAATGAGCAGTTCTTC
>-|TRBV7-3|-|TRBJ2-1
CASSPKEWHNEQFF
TGTGCCAGCAGCCCGAAGGAGTGGCACAATGAGCAGTTCTTC
>-|TRBV11-2|-|TRBJ2-5
CASRLNYQETQYF
TGTGCCAGCAGACTCAACTACCAAGAGACCCAGTACTTC
>-|TRBV6-1|-|TRBJ1-2
CASIRQNYGYTF
TGTGCCAGCATTAGACAAAACTATGGCTACACCTTC
>TRBD2|TRBV7-2|-|TRBJ2-1
CASSLDPRGREQFF
TGTGCCAGCAGCTTGGATCCTCGCGGGAGGGAACAGTTCTTC
>TRBD2|TRBV6-5|medium-sized|TRBJ2-7
CASSYSLAGAYEQYF
TGTGCCAGCAGTTATTCACTAGCGGGGGCCTACGAGCAGTACTTC
>-|TRBV7-6|few|TRBJ1-2
CASSFGTPGANYGYTF
TGTGCCAGCAGCTTCGGGACTCCAGGAGCTAACTATGGCTACACCTTC
>-|TRBV5-1|few|TRBJ1-6
CASSLAGGTNSPLHF
TGCGCCAGCAGCTTGGCTGGGGGCACTAATTCACCCCTCCACTTT
>TRBD1|TRBV27|medium-sized|TRBJ1-4
CASSRDRGNEKLFF
TGTGCCAGCAGTCGCGACAGGGGTAATGAAAAACTGTTTTTT
>-|TRBV10-3|medium-sized|TRBJ2-5
CAISDRGEKGKETQYF
TGTGCCATCAGTGACAGGGGAGAGAAAGGAAAAGAGACCCAGTACTTC
>TRBD1|TRBV6-1|-|TRBJ1-4
CASSVNRGREKLFF
TGTGCCAGCAGTGTCAACAGGGGGCGCGAAAAACTGTTTTTT
>TRBD2|TRBV2|once|TRBJ2-7
CASSRDYLGEQYF
TGTGCCAGCAGTCGGGACTACTTAGGGGAGCAGTACTTC
>TRBD1|TRBV6-1|few|TRBJ2-7
CASSEDRGIYEQYF
TGTGCCAGCAGTGAAGACAGGGGAATATACGAGCAGTACTTC
>-|TRBV5-4|-|TRBJ2-7
CASSLNEREQYF
TGTGCCAGCAGCTTGAACGAGCGCGAGCAGTACTTC
>-|TRBV11-3|few|TRBJ2-3
CASSLAGADTQYF
TGTGCCAGCAGCTTAGCGGGAGCAGATACGCAGTATTTT
>TRBD1|TRBV5-6|-|TRBJ2-5
CASSPPDRGLKTQYF
TGTGCCAGCAGCCCCCCGGACAGGGGGCTAAAGACCCAGTACTTC
>TRBD2|TRBV28|-|TRBJ2-7
CASSFIELAGVGEQYF
TGTGCCAGCAGTTTCATAGAACTAGCGGGAGTGGGTGAGCAGTACTTC
>TRBD1|TRBV4-2|-|TRBJ2-3
CASSQGQGATDTQYF
TGTGCCAGCAGTCAGGGACAGGGGGCAACAGATACGCAGTATTTT
>-|TRBV11-2|-|TRBJ2-7
CASSQLQFYEQYF
TGTGCCAGCAGCCAACTTCAATTCTACGAGCAGTACTTC
>TRBD1|TRBV2|medium-sized|TRBJ1-2
CASRSTGGSYGYTF
TGTGCCAGCAGGAGTACAGGGGGTAGCTATGGCTACACCTTC
>TRBD2|TRBV7-2|-|TRBJ2-7
CASRLAVGRAPYEQYF
TGTGCCAGCAGATTAGCCGTCGGGAGGGCACCCTACGAGCAGTACTTC
>-|TRBV6-5|-|TRBJ1-5
CASRPTVSNQPQHF
TGTGCCAGCAGGCCGACGGTTAGCAATCAGCCCCAGCATTTT
>TRBD1|TRBV5-1|-|TRBJ1-4
CASSLGGTGHEKLFF
TGCGCCAGCAGCTTGGGGGGGACAGGGCACGAAAAACTGTTTTTT
>-|TRBV27|-|TRBJ2-1
CASSLLLRRGLNEQFF
TGTGCCAGCAGTTTACTCCTCCGGCGGGGGCTAAATGAGCAGTTCTTC
>TRBD2|TRBV6-5|-|TRBJ2-1
CASSYGGGRVYNEQFF
TGTGCCAGCAGTTATGGGGGCGGGAGGGTCTACAATGAGCAGTTCTTC
>-|TRBV10-3|-|TRBJ2-3
CAISESRTLTDTQYF
TGTGCCATCAGTGAGTCGAGGACTCTCACAGATACGCAGTATTTT